The source of this T cell receptor (beta chain) is a study of OX40 agonist ivuxolimab in advanced cancers. Study overall: Patients took ivuxolimab, an agonistic anti-OX40 (CD134) antibody. While on treatment, patients had intravenous ivuxolimab at 0.01 to 10 mg/kg every 2 weeks.

Germline-derived CDR1 and CDR2 are LNHDA and SQIVND (reference sequence). Trimming took 2 bases from V and 7 from J, leaving 3 bases between them. The CDR3 length is 11 residues. Generated by immunoSEQ multiplex PCR, the TCRdb table keeps only in-frame clones and is missing some. The sample consists of about 74,000 clones, more than 70% of them appearing once. The chain uses TRBV19 and TRBJ2-1; D not resolved. The clonotype was recovered from an adult with an advanced solid tumor such as melanoma, head and neck, liver or kidney cancer. Sample: CD4+ or CD8+ T cells sorted from blood, taken in a trial of the OX40 agonist ivuxolimab. This CDR3 is CASSIRNEQFF. For the CDR3, the DNA is TGTGCCAGTAGTATAAGGAATGAGCAGTTCTTC.